A single count supports the clone carrying this TCR beta chain. CDR1 is MDHEN, CDR2 SYDVKM, per germline. The CDR3 loop spans 14 amino acids. V lost 9 bases, J lost 4 bases, and 8 bases stayed unmatched. This specimen belongs to a study of blood T cell repertoires in COVID-19. Study context: The samples span acute and convalescent COVID-19 from the United States, Italy and Spain. PBMCs, B-cell-depleted T cells, or T cells provided the cDNA or gDNA that made up the material.

As handled by the study authors: Reference gene primers were amplified, and this amplification served to estimate nucleated cell counts. Generated by immunoSEQ multiplex PCR, the TCRdb table keeps only in-frame clones and is missing some. Clonal size and the V and J genes are those of that table, whereas D and trimming came from the DNA. The repertoire holds about 99,000 clones, with 70% to 90% as singletons. Sequenced material: peripheral blood. This sequence originates from a woman aged 55-69 years with acute or convalescent COVID-19. This chain connects TRBV28 to TRBJ1-3; 8 nucleotides line up with TRBD1. In DNA, the CDR3 is TGTGCCAGTGACCCAGGGGGCCCCGGAAACACCATATATTTT. Its translation is CASDPGGPGNTIYF.